This T cell receptor (beta chain) appears in the sequencing data of a study of T cell responses to AZD1222 COVID-19 vaccine. Findings and limits, study-wide: Donors, mostly white British, included more females; clonal diversity was possibly underestimated. Dominant CD4 TCR responses targeted spike regions 160-218 and 743-854. Baseline seropositivity occurred in only six AZD1222 recipients. A reported finding is that nearly half of spike-specific TCRs target unmutated variant regions.

Germline V gives CDR1 SGHRS, CDR2 YFSETQ. The CDR3 is 16 residues long. Trimming shortened V by 2 bases and J by 8 bases, and 19 bases separated the two germline ends. The repertoire was sequenced with immunoSEQ multiplex PCR; TCRdb's copy has only in-frame clones and lacks some. The table has tens of thousands of clones, just over 85% seen once; the top ten hold roughly 6%. This clone has only one observation. The antigen remains unidentified. This sample comprised peripheral blood, obtained on day 0 of AZD1222 vaccination. The origin of this receptor is an adult in good health. The J gene is TRBJ1-4, the V gene TRBV5-1; D remains unclear. This CDR3 is CASSFAGPRVGEKLFF. CDR3 DNA sequence: TGCGCCAGCAGCTTCGCCGGGCCCCGGGTTGGGGAAAAACTGTTTTTT.